Shown below are 28 T cell receptor beta chains from a single sample sequenced in a study of cytomegalovirus exposure and HLA in healthy donors. Use of 60 Vbeta and 13 Jbeta primers characterized the PCR. Measured with immunoSEQ multiplex PCR; TCRdb has only the in-frame clones, and not every one. The sample holds over 100,000 clones, approximately 87% seen once. Sequenced sample: PBMCs. The receptors were sampled from a man in his forties or fifties in good health and CMV-seronegative.

The rearrangement links TRBV9 to TRBJ2-5; TRBD1 might be the D (6 bases). The CDR3 loop spans 14 amino acids. V dropped 0 bases and J dropped 7 bases, with 13 bases sitting between them. The V gene's germline CDR1 is SGDLS and CDR2 YYNGEE. The DNA for the CDR3 is TGTGCCAGCAGCGTAGAAGGGACACCGGGGACCCAGTACTTC. It is translated as CASSVEGTPGTQYF.

The chain employs TRBV29-1 and TRBJ1-1, with 7 bases lining up with TRBD1. The ends lost 6 bases at V and 1 base at J; junction bases unmatched: 8. This CDR3 comprises 14 residues. CDR1 SQVTM and CDR2 ANQGSEA come from the germline V gene. This CDR3 reads CSVIRQGGNTEAFF. As DNA, the CDR3 is TGCAGCGTCATCCGACAGGGAGGGAACACTGAAGCTTTCTTT. Based on the CDR3 plus reference TRBV29-1 and TRBJ1-1, the full variable domain is SAVISQKPSRDICQRGTSLTIQCQVDSQVTMMFWYRQQPGQSLTLIATANQGSEATYESGFVIDKFPISRPNLTFSTLTVSNMSPEDSSIYLCSVIRQGGNTEAFFGQGTRLTVV.

The chain is built from TRBV9 and TRBJ2-3; 7 nucleotides match TRBD2. Germline values: CDR1 SGDLS, CDR2 YYNGEE. The CDR3 runs 14 residues. V gave up 3 bases and J gave up 3 bases; unmatched junction bases: 4. CDR3: CASSGWEGTDTQYF. CDR3 nucleotides: TGTGCCAGCAGCGGGTGGGAGGGAACAGATACGCAGTATTTT.

V is TRBV5-6 and J is TRBJ1-2; no clear D. The CDR3 contains 12 residues. Trimming left V 0 bases short and J 8 bases short, with 8 bases between. Germline assignment: CDR1 SGHDT and CDR2 YYEEEE. The CDR3 sequence: CASSLGRGGYTF. The CDR3, as DNA: TGTGCCAGCAGCTTGGGCAGAGGCGGCTACACCTTC.

The chain uses TRBV29-1 and TRBJ2-7, with 8 bases that match TRBD2. The germline V gene encodes CDR1 SQVTM and CDR2 ANQGSEA. Germline trimming cut 5 bases from V and 2 bases from J; bases unmatched to any gene: 5. The CDR3 is 13 residues long. The CDR3 DNA reads as TGCAGCGTTCCCAGCGGGAGCACCTACGAGCAGTACTTC. It codes for CSVPSGSTYEQYF.

This chain connects TRBV4-3 to TRBJ2-5; D possibly corresponds to TRBD2 (5 bases). This CDR3 has 15 residues. CDR1 is LGHNA and CDR2 is YSLEER in the germline V gene. V was cut by 0 bases and J by 2 bases, with 10 bases left in between. The CDR3 protein is CASSQDRGQQETQYF. DNA for the CDR3: TGCGCCAGCAGCCAAGATCGCGGGCAGCAAGAGACCCAGTACTTC.

The chain couples TRBV20-1 to TRBJ2-7; D is uncertain. Germline CDR1 DFQATT, CDR2 SNEGSKA (reference sequence). The CDR3 totals 10 residues. V lost 3 bases to trimming and J lost 7 bases, with 7 bases between them. CDR3 protein: CSASVEEQYF. The CDR3, as DNA: TGCAGTGCTAGTGTCGAGGAGCAGTACTTC.

The V call is TRBV18, the J call TRBJ2-7; tentatively, D is TRBD2 (5 bases). Germline V gene sequence: CDR1 KGHSH, CDR2 LQKENI. The length of the CDR3 is 12 residues. V lost 4 bases and J 3 bases, leaving 7 bases between the germline ends. CDR3 coding DNA: TGTGCCAGCTCACGGGGAGACTACGAGCAGTACTTC. Translated, it gives CASSRGDYEQYF. Together with reference TRBV18 and TRBJ2-7, the CDR3 gives the full variable domain: NAGVMQNPRHLVRRRGQEARLRCSPMKGHSHVYWYRQLPEEGLKFMVYLQKENIIDESGMPKERFSAEFPKEGPSILRIQQVVRGDSAAYFCASSRGDYEQYFGPGTRLTVT.

This rearrangement joins TRBV7-2 to TRBJ1-5, with 7 bases fitting TRBD1. Germline V lookup: CDR1 SGHTA, CDR2 FQGNSA. The length of the CDR3 is 15 residues. V dropped 4 bases and J dropped 4; count of bases not matched to a gene: 7. CDR3 sequence reads: CASSSGQVGNQPQHF. The CDR3 bases are TGTGCCAGCAGCTCAGGACAGGTAGGGAATCAGCCCCAGCATTTT.

The chain recombines TRBV5-1 with TRBJ2-2; TRBD1 aligns across 7 bases. The J segment lost 6 bases and the V segment lost 4 bases, leaving 9 bases of the junction unmatched. The CDR3 consists of 15 residues. Germline loops: CDR1 SGHRS, CDR2 YFSETQ. For the CDR3, the DNA is TGCGCCAGCAGCCGGGACAGCCTAGGGTCCGGGGAGCTGTTTTTT. This codes for CASSRDSLGSGELFF.

The chain couples TRBV7-2 to TRBJ2-7; D is unresolved. There are 14 residues in the CDR3. The germline V and J ends were trimmed by 2 bases and 3 bases, with 11 bases remaining between them. The V gene's germline CDR1 is SGHTA and CDR2 FQGNSA. The CDR3 loop reads CASSLKLEDYEQYF. The CDR3 nucleotides read TGTGCCAGCAGCTTAAAATTAGAAGACTACGAGCAGTACTTC. Supplemented by reference TRBV7-2 and TRBJ2-7, the full variable domain reads GAGVSQSPSNKVTEKGKDVELRCDPISGHTALYWYRQSLGQGLEFLIYFQGNSAPDKSGLPSDRFSAERTGGSVSTLTIQRTQQEDSAVYLCASSLKLEDYEQYFGPGTRLTVT.

The V gene is TRBV4-3, the J gene TRBJ2-1; 7 positions match TRBD2. V shed 1 base and J 7 bases; nucleotides not matched to a gene: 7. This CDR3 region has 15 residues. Germline assignment: CDR1 LGHNA and CDR2 YSLEER. CDR3 amino acids: CASSQGLAEWNEQFF. The CDR3 DNA follows: TGCGCCAGCAGCCAAGGGCTAGCGGAGTGGAATGAGCAGTTCTTC.

The gene calls are TRBV7-9 and TRBJ2-7; D perhaps matches TRBD2 (6 bases). The germline gives CDR1 SEHNR, CDR2 FQNEAQ (reference sequence). Between the trimmed V and J ends, which lost 6 bases and 3 bases, there was a span of 12 bases. The CDR3 loop spans 13 amino acids. The CDR3 region has the DNA TGTGCCAGCAGACCGGGGGACCGCTACGAGCAGTACTTC. Translating it yields CASRPGDRYEQYF.

The chain couples TRBV19 to TRBJ2-5; TRBD2 aligns across 8 bases. Germline V gives CDR1 LNHDA, CDR2 SQIVND (reference sequence). The CDR3 contains 15 residues. Germline trimming cut 4 bases from V and 6 bases from J; bases unmatched to any gene: 10. Written as DNA, the CDR3 is TGTGCCAGTAGTACCTGGAGCGGGAGTGGGAAGACCCAGTACTTC. Translation gives CASSTWSGSGKTQYF.

This chain joins TRBV18 and TRBJ2-7; TRBD1 might be the D (6 bases). Germline V gene lookup returns CDR1 KGHSH and CDR2 LQKENI. This CDR3 contains 15 residues. V gave up 2 bases and J gave up 0 bases, with 11 bases separating them. CDR3 DNA sequence: TGTGCCAGCTCACCAGGACAGTCTAGCTCCTACGAGCAGTACTTC. Protein sequence: CASSPGQSSSYEQYF.

In its sample, this clone ranks as medium-sized. The V call is TRBV15, the J call TRBJ1-1; tentative D call: TRBD1 (6 bases). The CDR3 loop spans 22 amino acids. Trimming left V 3 bases short and J 0 bases short, with 32 bases between. Germline CDR1 and CDR2: LNHNV and YYDKDF (reference sequence). The CDR3, as DNA: TGTGCCACCAGCAGGTTTGGGCCAGGGACACGATTTAAAGGCAATATGAACACTGAAGCTTTCTTT. Its protein product is CATSRFGPGTRFKGNMNTEAFF.

The chain carries TRBV25-1 and TRBJ2-7, with 9 nucleotides matching TRBD2. Germline V gives CDR1 MGHDK, CDR2 SYGVNS. CDR3 size: 16 residues. The V segment lost 2 bases and the J segment 0 bases; nucleotides outside the gene matches: 5. CDR3 sequence reads: CASSEAGGQSSYEQYF. The CDR3 coding sequence is TGTGCCAGCAGTGAAGCGGGAGGGCAAAGCTCCTACGAGCAGTACTTC.

The rearrangement uses TRBV10-3 and TRBJ2-2; the match to TRBD1 covers 10 bases. The CDR3 sequence is 16 residues long. The germline CDR1 and CDR2 sequences are ENHRY and SYGVKD. Unmatched junction bases numbered 8, after V lost 6 bases and J lost 4 bases. CDR3: CAISPGTGEGTGELFF. CDR3 DNA sequence: TGTGCCATCAGCCCAGGGACAGGGGAGGGCACCGGGGAGCTGTTTTTT.

This clone showed up just a few times. This rearrangement joins TRBV7-2 to TRBJ2-7; possible D gene TRBD2, 6 bases. Trimming removed 1 base from V and 4 bases from J, with 14 bases in between. There are 15 residues in the CDR3. Per the germline V gene, CDR1 is SGHTA and CDR2 is FQGNSA. The CDR3 DNA is TGTGCCAGCAGCTTAGGCGGGGCAGTTTCTTACGAGCAGTACTTC. Translating gives CASSLGGAVSYEQYF. Using reference TRBV7-2 and TRBJ2-7 for the parts outside the CDR3, the full variable domain is GAGVSQSPSNKVTEKGKDVELRCDPISGHTALYWYRQSLGQGLEFLIYFQGNSAPDKSGLPSDRFSAERTGGSVSTLTIQRTQQEDSAVYLCASSLGGAVSYEQYFGPGTRLTVT.

This clone was detected only a few times. The sample contains more than one DNA sequence encoding this CDR3. The chain recombines TRBV11-2 with TRBJ1-3; 7 bases align to TRBD1. V lost 5 bases to trimming and J lost 2 bases; unmatched junction nucleotides: 3. The CDR3 spans 14 residues. From germline, CDR1 is SGHAT and CDR2 FQNNGV. CDR3: CASSLDRAGNTIYF. The CDR3 DNA is TGTGCCAGCAGCCTCGACAGGGCTGGAAACACCATATATTTT.

The rearrangement uses TRBV28 and TRBJ2-3; 8 nucleotides line up with TRBD2. Germline-derived CDR1 and CDR2 are MDHEN and SYDVKM. The CDR3 sequence is 15 residues long. J lost 6 bases, V lost 5 bases, and 10 bases had no gene match. The chain's CDR3 is CASSPPGGAGDTQYF. CDR3 DNA sequence: TGTGCCAGCAGTCCCCCCGGGGGGGCCGGGGATACGCAGTATTTT.

This clone showed up just once. This chain uses TRBV11-1 with TRBJ2-1; 12 positions match TRBD1. Germline V lookup: CDR1 SGHAT, CDR2 FQDESV (reference sequence). J was trimmed by 5 bases and V by 4 bases; bases with no gene match: 3. There are 15 residues in the CDR3. The CDR3 loop is CASSSGQGAHNEQFF. In DNA form, the CDR3 reads TGTGCCAGCAGCTCGGGACAGGGGGCCCACAATGAGCAGTTCTTC.

Worth noting for this clone: The junction differs from germline at one of its ends, possibly a read error. V gene TRBV2 combines with J gene TRBJ1-5; 8 nucleotides line up with TRBD1. Germline assignment: CDR1 SNHLY and CDR2 FYNNEI. The CDR3 consists of 14 residues. CDR3 DNA: TGTGCCAGCAGTGAGGGACAGGACAATCGGCCCCAGCATTTT. This sequence encodes CASSEGQDNRPQHF.

J is TRBJ2-7 and V is TRBV11-2, with 12 bases identical to TRBD1. The CDR3 loop spans 14 amino acids. Looked up from germline, CDR1 is SGHAT and CDR2 is FQNNGV. V gave up 5 bases and J gave up 7 bases; unmatched junction bases: 6. In nucleotides, the CDR3 is TGTGCCAGCAGCCCGGGACAGGGGGCGCGGGAGCAGTACTTC. This encodes CASSPGQGAREQYF.

The rearrangement joins TRBV7-2 to TRBJ2-7, with TRBD1 identical over 8 bases. Trimming removed 4 bases from V and 3 bases from J; junction bases left unmatched: 8. CDR1 and CDR2 (germline): SGHTA, FQGNSA. This CDR3 contains 15 residues. For the CDR3, the DNA is TGTGCCAGCAGCTCCCAGGACAGGGCATTCTACGAGCAGTACTTC. As protein: CASSSQDRAFYEQYF.

The J gene is TRBJ2-1, the V gene TRBV4-3; 14 bases fit TRBD2. The ends lost 3 bases at V and 9 bases at J; junction bases unmatched: 10. In germline, CDR1 is LGHNA, CDR2 YSLEER. The CDR3 loop spans 17 amino acids. The CDR3, as DNA: TGCGCCAGCAGCCAGCCCGGGACTAGCGGGAGAGGGAGTGAGCAGTTCTTC. This sequence encodes CASSQPGTSGRGSEQFF.

The chain uses TRBV7-9 and TRBJ1-2; D gene unclear. The CDR3 is made up of 12 amino acids. V shed 5 bases and J shed 4 bases, with 8 bases lying between them. CDR1 and CDR2 (germline): SEHNR, FQNEAQ (reference sequence). CDR3 loop: CASSKTGYGYTF. Here the CDR3 DNA reads TGTGCCAGCAGCAAAACGGGCTATGGCTACACCTTC. Together with reference TRBV7-9 and TRBJ1-2, the CDR3 gives the full variable domain: DTGVSQNPRHKITKRGQNVTFRCDPISEHNRLYWYRQTLGQGPEFLTYFQNEAQLEKSRLLSDRFSAERPKGSFSTLEIQRTEQGDSAMYLCASSKTGYGYTFGSGTRLTVV.

This chain uses TRBV5-5 with TRBJ1-1; D not resolved. Trimming took 5 bases from V and 0 from J, leaving 8 bases between them. Germline V gene sequence: CDR1 SGHKS, CDR2 YYEKEE (reference sequence). This CDR3 is 13 amino acids long. CDR3 sequence (DNA): TGTGCCAGCAGTTCTACGGTGAACACTGAAGCTTTCTTT. Encoded protein: CASSSTVNTEAFF.